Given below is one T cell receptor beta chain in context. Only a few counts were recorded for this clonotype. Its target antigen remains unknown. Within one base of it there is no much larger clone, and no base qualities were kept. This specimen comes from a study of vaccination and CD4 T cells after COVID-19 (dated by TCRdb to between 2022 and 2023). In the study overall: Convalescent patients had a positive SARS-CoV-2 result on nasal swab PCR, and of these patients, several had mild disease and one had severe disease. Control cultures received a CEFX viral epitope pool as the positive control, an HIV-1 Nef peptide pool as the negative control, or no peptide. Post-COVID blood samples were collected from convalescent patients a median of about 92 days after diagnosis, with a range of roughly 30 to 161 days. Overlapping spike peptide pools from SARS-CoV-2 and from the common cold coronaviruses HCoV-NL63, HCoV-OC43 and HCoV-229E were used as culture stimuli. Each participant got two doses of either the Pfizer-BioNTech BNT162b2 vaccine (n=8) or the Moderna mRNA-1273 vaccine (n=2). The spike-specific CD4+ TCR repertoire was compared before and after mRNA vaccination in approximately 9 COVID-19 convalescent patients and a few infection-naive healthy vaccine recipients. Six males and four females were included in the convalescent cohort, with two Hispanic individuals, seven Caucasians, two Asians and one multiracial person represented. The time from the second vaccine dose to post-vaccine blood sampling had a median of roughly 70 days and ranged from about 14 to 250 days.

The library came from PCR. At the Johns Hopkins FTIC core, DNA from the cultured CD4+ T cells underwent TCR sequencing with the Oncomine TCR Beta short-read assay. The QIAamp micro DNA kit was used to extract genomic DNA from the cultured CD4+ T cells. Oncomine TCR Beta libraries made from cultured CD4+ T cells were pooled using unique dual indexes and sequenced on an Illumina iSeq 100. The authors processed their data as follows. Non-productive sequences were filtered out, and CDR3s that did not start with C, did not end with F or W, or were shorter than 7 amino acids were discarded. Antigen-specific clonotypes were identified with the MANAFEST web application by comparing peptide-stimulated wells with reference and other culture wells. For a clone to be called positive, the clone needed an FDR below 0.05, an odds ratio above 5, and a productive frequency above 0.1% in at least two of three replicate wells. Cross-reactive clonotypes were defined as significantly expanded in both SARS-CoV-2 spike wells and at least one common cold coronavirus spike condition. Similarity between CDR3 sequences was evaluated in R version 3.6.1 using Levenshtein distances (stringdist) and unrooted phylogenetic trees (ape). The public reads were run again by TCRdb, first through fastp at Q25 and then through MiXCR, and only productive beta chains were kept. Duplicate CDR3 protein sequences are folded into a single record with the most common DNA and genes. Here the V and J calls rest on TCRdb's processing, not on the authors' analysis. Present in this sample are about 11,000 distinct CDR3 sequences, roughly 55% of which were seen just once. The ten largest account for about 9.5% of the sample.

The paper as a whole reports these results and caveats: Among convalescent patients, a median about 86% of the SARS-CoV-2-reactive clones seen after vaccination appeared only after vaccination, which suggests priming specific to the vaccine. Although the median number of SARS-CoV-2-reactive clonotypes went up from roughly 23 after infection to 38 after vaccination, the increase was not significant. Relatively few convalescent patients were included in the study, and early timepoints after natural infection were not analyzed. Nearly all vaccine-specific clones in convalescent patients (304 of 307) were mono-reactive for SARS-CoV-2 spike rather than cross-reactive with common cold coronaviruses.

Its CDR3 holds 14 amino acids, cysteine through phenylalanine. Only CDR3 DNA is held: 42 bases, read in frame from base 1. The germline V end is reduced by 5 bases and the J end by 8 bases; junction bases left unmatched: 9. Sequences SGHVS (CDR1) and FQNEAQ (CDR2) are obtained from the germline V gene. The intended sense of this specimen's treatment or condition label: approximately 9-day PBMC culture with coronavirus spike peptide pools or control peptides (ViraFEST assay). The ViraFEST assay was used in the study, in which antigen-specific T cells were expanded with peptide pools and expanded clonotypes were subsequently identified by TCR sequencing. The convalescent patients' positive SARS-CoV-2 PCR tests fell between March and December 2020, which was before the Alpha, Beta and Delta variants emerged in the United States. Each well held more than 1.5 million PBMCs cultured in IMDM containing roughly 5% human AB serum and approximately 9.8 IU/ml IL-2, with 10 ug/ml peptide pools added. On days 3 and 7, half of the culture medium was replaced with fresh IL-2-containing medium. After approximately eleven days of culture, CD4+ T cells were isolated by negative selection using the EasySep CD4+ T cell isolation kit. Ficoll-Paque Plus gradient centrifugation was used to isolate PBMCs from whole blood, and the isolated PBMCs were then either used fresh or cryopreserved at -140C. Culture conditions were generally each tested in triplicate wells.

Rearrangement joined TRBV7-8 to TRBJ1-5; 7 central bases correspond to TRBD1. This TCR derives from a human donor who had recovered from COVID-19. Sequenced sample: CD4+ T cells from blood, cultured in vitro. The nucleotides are TGTGCCAGCAGCATTCGGACAGGCCAGGAGCCCCAGCATTTT. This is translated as CASSIRTGQEPQHF.